Shown below are 28 T cell receptor beta chains from a single sample sequenced in a study of molecular identifiers for immune sequencing clone quantification. TCRdb reprocessed the PCR reads with MiXCR, giving one entry per CDR3 protein. The table lists 80,000 to 130,000 distinct CDR3 sequences, 36% of them singletons. Sequenced input: naive CD8+ T cells from blood, with Jurkat cell RNA spiked in. Described subset: FACS-sorted CD8+CD4-CCR7+CD45RA+ naive T cells. These receptor sequences come from a human donor in good health. Some libraries in this study had Jurkat cell RNA spiked in.

This chain connects TRBV4-3 to TRBJ2-2, with a tentative D call TRBD2 (6 bases). Trimming took 0 bases from V and 0 from J, leaving 11 bases between them. Germline V gives CDR1 LGHNA, CDR2 YSLEER. The CDR3 runs to 17 residues. The CDR3 DNA sequence: TGCGCCAGCAGCCAAGACCTAGCGTATACGAACACCGGGGAGCTGTTTTTT. It translates to CASSQDLAYTNTGELFF.

The chain recombines TRBV11-3 with TRBJ2-1; D remains unclear. Germline V gives CDR1 SGHNT, CDR2 YENEEA. V lost 0 bases and J lost 2, with 11 bases in between. The CDR3 runs to 16 residues. The CDR3 region is CASSLEGFPAYNEQFF. CDR3 DNA: TGTGCCAGCAGCTTAGAAGGCTTCCCCGCCTACAATGAGCAGTTCTTC.

This clonotype was seen a handful of times. The CDR3 nucleotides read TGCGCCAGCAGCCAAGGACGGACCTACGAGCAGTACTTC. It codes for CASSQGRTYEQYF. The chain employs TRBV4-3 and TRBJ2-7; D is unresolved. The CDR3 has 13 residues. Trimming took off 1 base at V and 2 bases at J, with 6 bases between the two ends. CDR1 LGHNA and CDR2 YSLEER come from the germline V gene.

This chain links TRBV27 with TRBJ2-7, with D maybe TRBD1 (6 bases). Trimming cost V 2 bases and J 6 bases, with 11 bases left between them. CDR1 and CDR2 (germline): MNHEY, SMNVEV (reference sequence). This CDR3 has 13 residues. The CDR3 reads CASSLGPGVEQYF. DNA for the CDR3: TGTGCCAGCAGTTTAGGGCCAGGGGTCGAGCAGTACTTC.

This clonotype occurred a few times. The rearrangement links TRBV14 to TRBJ2-5; D is ambiguous. This CDR3 contains 13 residues. Germline assignment: CDR1 SGHDN and CDR2 FVKESK. With 6 bases removed from V and 0 bases from J, the gap between germline ends came to 8 bases. The CDR3 bases are TGTGCCAGCAGTCGCTTCTACCAAGAGACCCAGTACTTC. Translation gives CASSRFYQETQYF.

About this clonotype itself: A much larger clone lies one base from this, so it may be a read error. This rearrangement joins TRBV28 to TRBJ1-1, with TRBD1 identical over 10 bases. Trimming at V came to 2 bases and at J to 4 bases, leaving 13 bases not matched to a gene. The CDR3 runs to 18 residues. CDR1 is MDHEN and CDR2 is SYDVKM in the germline V gene. The CDR3 bases are TGTGCCAGCAGTTTACTGGGACAGGGGACAGCGGGGGGCACTGAAGCTTTCTTT. This translates into CASSLLGQGTAGGTEAFF. Variable domain in full (rest from reference TRBV28 and TRBJ1-1): DVKVTQSSRYLVKRTGEKVFLECVQDMDHENMFWYRQDPGLGLRLIYFSYDVKMKEKGDIPEGYSVSREKKERFSLILESASTNQTSMYLCASSLLGQGTAGGTEAFFGQGTRLTVV.

The chain joins TRBV14 to TRBJ2-3; 12 nucleotides match TRBD2. The germline V gene encodes CDR1 SGHDN and CDR2 FVKESK. With V trimmed by 5 bases and J by 2 bases, 11 bases remained unmatched. The CDR3 consists of 18 residues. The CDR3 is CASSKGVGLAGFTDTQYF. The CDR3 nucleotides are TGTGCCAGCAGCAAAGGTGTCGGACTAGCGGGATTCACAGATACGCAGTATTTT.

This clonotype came up once. As the CDR3 is not closed by the conserved phenylalanine or tryptophan, this likely results from a read error. The J gene is TRBJ2-5, the V gene TRBV7-9; the match to TRBD1 covers 8 bases. Trimming removed 5 bases from V and 4 bases from J; junction bases left unmatched: 3. The CDR3 is 13 residues long. Germline V gene data show CDR1 as SEHNR and CDR2 as FQNEAQ (reference sequence). CDR3 amino acids: CASSAGTGETQYY. As DNA, the CDR3 is TGTGCCAGCAGCGCCGGGACAGGAGAGACCCAGTACTAC.

This clonotype showed up many times. This chain joins TRBV7-6 and TRBJ2-6, with D hard to call. Trimming removed 7 bases from V and 0 bases from J, with 4 bases in between. This CDR3 has 13 amino acids. The germline V gene has CDR1 SGHVS and CDR2 FNYEAQ. As DNA, the CDR3 is TGTGCCAGCAAGGGCTCTGGGGCCAACGTCCTGACTTTC. This codes for CASKGSGANVLTF.

With respect to this clonotype: A read error may explain this, as a much larger clone is one base away. The rearrangement links TRBV2 to TRBJ1-5; D not resolved. V was shortened by 3 bases and J by 15 bases, with 12 bases between the two germline ends. The CDR3 loop spans 11 amino acids. CDR1 is SNHLY, CDR2 FYNNEI, per germline. CDR3 residues: CASSEGEDLHF. CDR3 sequence (DNA): TGTGCCAGCAGTGAGGGAGAAGATCTGCATTTT.

This sequence joins TRBV5-6 and TRBJ1-4; 7 bases align to TRBD1. This CDR3 has 18 residues. V was pared by 0 bases and J by 0 bases, with 8 bases of the junction left unmatched. Germline V CDR1 and CDR2: SGHDT, YYEEEE. The CDR3 region is CASSLAAGTEPTNEKLFF. The CDR3 bases are TGTGCCAGCAGCTTGGCGGCCGGGACAGAACCAACTAATGAAAAACTGTTTTTT.

This clonotype has just a few counts. J is TRBJ2-3 and V is TRBV9; D not resolved. Germline V lookup: CDR1 SGDLS, CDR2 YYNGEE. V was clipped by 0 bases and J by 2 bases, with 7 bases between them. This CDR3 comprises 14 residues. In DNA form, the CDR3 reads TGTGCCAGCAGCGTAGCTCCCACCACAGATACGCAGTATTTT. Its translation: CASSVAPTTDTQYF.

On this clonotype itself: A much larger clone sits a single nucleotide away, making a read error possible. The chain uses TRBV20-1 and TRBJ2-4; 7 positions agree with TRBD2. This CDR3 is 15 amino acids long. CDR1 DFQATT and CDR2 SNEGSKA come from the germline V gene (reference sequence). CDR3 coding DNA: TGCAGTGCTCTTAGCGGGTCGGATGCCAAAAGCATTCAGTACTTC. Its translation: CSALSGSDAKSIQYF.

This chain links TRBV5-6 with TRBJ2-5; 9 positions agree with TRBD1. The germline gives CDR1 SGHDT, CDR2 YYEEEE. After removal of 3 bases from V and 3 bases from J, the junction contained 6 bases not matched to a gene. CDR3 length: 15 residues. The CDR3 region has the DNA TGTGCCAGCAGCTCCCCCTGGACAGGGGAAGAGACCCAGTACTTC. It translates to CASSSPWTGEETQYF.

This clonotype was seen many times. The V and J genes are TRBV28 and TRBJ2-7, with TRBD2 identical over 8 bases. The trim removed 6 bases at V and 3 bases at J, leaving 10 bases unmatched. The CDR3 spans 15 residues. The germline V gene has CDR1 MDHEN and CDR2 SYDVKM. CDR3 loop: CASSLRGLVLYEQYF. DNA of the CDR3: TGTGCCAGCAGCCTCCGGGGACTAGTCCTCTACGAGCAGTACTTC.

The table lists this clonotype with a count of one. A much larger clonotype is one base distant, so this may be a read error. This chain joins TRBV28 and TRBJ1-1, with D unclear. Germline values: CDR1 MDHEN, CDR2 SYDVKM. This CDR3 contains 12 residues. CDR3 loop: CSSSFVDGAAFF. The CDR3 region has the DNA TGTTCCAGCAGTTTCGTTGACGGAGCGGCTTTCTTT.

This clonotype was recorded at least ten times. The rearrangement joins TRBV5-1 to TRBJ2-7; D is unclear. The germline CDR1 and CDR2 sequences are SGHRS and YFSETQ. The CDR3 is 15 amino acids. V lost 0 bases to trimming and J lost 0 bases, with 10 bases between them. The DNA for the CDR3 is TGCGCCAGCAGCTTGGCACGTCTCGGCTCCTACGAGCAGTACTTC. It encodes CASSLARLGSYEQYF.

This rearrangement joins TRBV28 to TRBJ2-7, with D perhaps matching TRBD2 (6 bases). Trimming stripped 1 base from V and 2 bases from J, with 15 bases between. This CDR3 is built from 16 residues. Looked up from germline, CDR1 is MDHEN and CDR2 is SYDVKM. The CDR3 is CASSLSSSETPYEQYF. The CDR3 DNA is TGTGCCAGCAGTTTATCCTCTAGCGAGACCCCCTACGAGCAGTACTTC.

This clonotype was detected many times. The chain employs TRBV7-2 and TRBJ2-7, with D possibly TRBD2 on 6 matching bases. V was shortened by 3 bases and J by 3 bases, with 12 bases between the two germline ends. The CDR3 covers 14 residues. Looked up from germline, CDR1 is SGHTA and CDR2 is FQGNSA. The CDR3 bases are TGTGCCAGCAGCTTTCCCGGACTACTCTACGAGCAGTACTTC. As protein: CASSFPGLLYEQYF. The full variable domain, completed using reference TRBV7-2 and TRBJ2-7, is GAGVSQSPSNKVTEKGKDVELRCDPISGHTALYWYRQSLGQGLEFLIYFQGNSAPDKSGLPSDRFSAERTGGSVSTLTIQRTQQEDSAVYLCASSFPGLLYEQYFGPGTRLTVT.

The CDR3: CASSLVPGGQAGELFF. CDR3 bases: TGTGCCAGCAGCTTGGTCCCGGGAGGGCAGGCCGGGGAGCTGTTTTTT. The rearrangement links TRBV5-4 to TRBJ2-2; 8 bases match TRBD2. After removal of 0 bases from V and 6 bases from J, the junction contained 7 bases not matched to a gene. In germline, CDR1 is SGHNT, CDR2 YYREEE (reference sequence). The CDR3 length is 16 residues.

This clonotype was seen only a few times. This chain joins TRBV7-9 and TRBJ2-7; either TRBD1 or TRBD2 may fit D (5 bases each). Germline loops: CDR1 SEHNR, CDR2 FQNEAQ (reference sequence). Trimming stripped 4 bases from V and 1 base from J, with 14 bases between. The CDR3 loop spans 15 amino acids. CDR3 coding DNA: TGTGCCAGCAGCTCCCCCGGGACGGCTTCCTACGAGCAGTACTTC. It translates to CASSSPGTASYEQYF.

This clonotype was counted only a few times. The chain employs TRBV4-2 and TRBJ2-7; D perhaps matches TRBD2 (6 bases). V was shortened by 4 bases and J by 0 bases, with 13 bases between the two germline ends. Germline CDR1 and CDR2: LGHNA and YNFKEQ. The CDR3 is 15 amino acids. The DNA for the CDR3 is TGTGCCAGCAGCCTAGCGGTCTCCGGCTCCTACGAGCAGTACTTC. Encoded protein: CASSLAVSGSYEQYF.

There are a few counts of this clonotype. This clone may be a read error of a much larger clone one base away. A read error is likely, as this CDR3 ends without the conserved phenylalanine or tryptophan. CDR3 sequence: CASSLDQLAGSTDTQYS. CDR3 bases: TGTGCCAGCAGCTTAGATCAACTAGCGGGAAGCACAGATACGCAGTATTCT. The J gene is TRBJ2-3, the V gene TRBV5-6; 10 positions agree with TRBD2. The trim removed 2 bases at V and 0 bases at J, leaving 6 bases unmatched. CDR1 is SGHDT and CDR2 is YYEEEE in the germline V gene. The CDR3 spans 17 residues.

The gene calls are TRBV28 and TRBJ2-3, with 10 bases lining up with TRBD2. Trimming cost V 2 bases and J 0 bases; bases outside gene matches: 2. This CDR3 has 16 amino acids. Germline V gene data show CDR1 as MDHEN and CDR2 as SYDVKM. The CDR3 reads CASSLPTSGSTDTQYF. The CDR3 bases are TGTGCCAGCAGTTTACCGACTAGCGGGAGCACAGATACGCAGTATTTT.

This clonotype has more than one count but fewer than ten. This rearrangement joins TRBV2 to TRBJ1-1; D is unresolved. The CDR3 contains 14 residues. Germline V gene lookup returns CDR1 SNHLY and CDR2 FYNNEI. With 6 bases removed from V and 0 bases from J, the gap between germline ends came to 11 bases. CDR3: CASSESLLNTEAFF. The CDR3 nucleotides read TGTGCCAGCAGCGAGAGTCTTCTGAACACTGAAGCTTTCTTT. Full variable domain (missing parts from reference TRBV2 and TRBJ1-1): EPEVTQTPSHQVTQMGQEVILRCVPISNHLYFYWYRQILGQKVEFLVSFYNNEISEKSEIFDDQFSVERPDGSNFTLKIRSTKLEDSAMYFCASSESLLNTEAFFGQGTRLTVV.

This clonotype was observed many times. The chain is built from TRBV7-9 and TRBJ1-1, with D hard to call. CDR3 length: 12 amino acids. The germline CDR1 and CDR2 sequences are SEHNR and FQNEAQ (reference sequence). V lost 5 bases, J lost 7 bases, and 11 bases lay in between. The CDR3 DNA is TGTGCCAGCAGCAGAACGAGTTTTGAAGCTTTCTTT. Protein: CASSRTSFEAFF.

This chain connects TRBV29-1 to TRBJ1-4; D ambiguous. Germline assignment: CDR1 SQVTM and CDR2 ANQGSEA. The CDR3 covers 11 residues. The V end lost 8 bases, the J end lost 11 bases, and 15 bases lay between the germline ends. CDR3 nucleotides: TGCAGCATCCAGACACGGCAGAAACTGTTTTTT. Translated, it gives CSIQTRQKLFF.

The chain combines TRBV28 with TRBJ1-4; D not resolved. The CDR3 covers 13 residues. Trimming shortened V by 6 bases and J by 6 bases, and 11 bases separated the two germline ends. CDR1 and CDR2 from the germline V gene are MDHEN and SYDVKM. CDR3 in DNA: TGTGCCAGCAGCCCGGTCGATGATGAAAAACTGTTTTTT. It codes for CASSPVDDEKLFF. Supplemented by reference TRBV28 and TRBJ1-4, the full variable domain reads DVKVTQSSRYLVKRTGEKVFLECVQDMDHENMFWYRQDPGLGLRLIYFSYDVKMKEKGDIPEGYSVSREKKERFSLILESASTNQTSMYLCASSPVDDEKLFFGSGTQLSVL.